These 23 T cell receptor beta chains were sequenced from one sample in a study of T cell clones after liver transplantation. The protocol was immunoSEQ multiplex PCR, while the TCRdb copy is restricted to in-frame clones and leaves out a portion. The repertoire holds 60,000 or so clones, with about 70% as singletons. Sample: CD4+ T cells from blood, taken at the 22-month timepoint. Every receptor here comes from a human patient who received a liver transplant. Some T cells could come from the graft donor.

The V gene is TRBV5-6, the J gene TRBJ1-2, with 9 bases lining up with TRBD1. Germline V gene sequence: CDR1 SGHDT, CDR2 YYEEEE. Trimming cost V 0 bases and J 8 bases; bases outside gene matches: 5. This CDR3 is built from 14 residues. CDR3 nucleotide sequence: TGTGCCAGCAGCTTGGACAGGGGGCTGGGAGGCTACACCTTC. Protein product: CASSLDRGLGGYTF.

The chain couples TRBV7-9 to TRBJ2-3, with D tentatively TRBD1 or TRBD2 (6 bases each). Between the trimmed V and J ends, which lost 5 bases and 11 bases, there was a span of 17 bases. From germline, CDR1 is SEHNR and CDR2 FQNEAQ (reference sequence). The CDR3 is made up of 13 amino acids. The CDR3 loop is CASSQPGARGQYF. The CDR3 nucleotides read TGTGCCAGCAGCCAACCGGGGGCCCGGGGGCAGTATTTT.

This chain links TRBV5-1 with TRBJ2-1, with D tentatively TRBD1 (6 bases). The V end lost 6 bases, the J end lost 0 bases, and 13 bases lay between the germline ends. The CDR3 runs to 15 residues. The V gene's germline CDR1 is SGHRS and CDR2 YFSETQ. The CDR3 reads CASTTGQFSYNEQFF. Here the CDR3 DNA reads TGCGCCAGCACCACGGGACAATTCTCCTACAATGAGCAGTTCTTC.

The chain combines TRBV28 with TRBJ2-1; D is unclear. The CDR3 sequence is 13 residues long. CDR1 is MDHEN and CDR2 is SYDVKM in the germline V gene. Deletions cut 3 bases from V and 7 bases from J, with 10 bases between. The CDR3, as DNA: TGTGCCAGCAGTTTTCTAGGTCGGAATGAGCAGTTCTTC. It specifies CASSFLGRNEQFF. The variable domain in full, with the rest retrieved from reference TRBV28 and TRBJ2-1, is DVKVTQSSRYLVKRTGEKVFLECVQDMDHENMFWYRQDPGLGLRLIYFSYDVKMKEKGDIPEGYSVSREKKERFSLILESASTNQTSMYLCASSFLGRNEQFFGPGTRLTVL.

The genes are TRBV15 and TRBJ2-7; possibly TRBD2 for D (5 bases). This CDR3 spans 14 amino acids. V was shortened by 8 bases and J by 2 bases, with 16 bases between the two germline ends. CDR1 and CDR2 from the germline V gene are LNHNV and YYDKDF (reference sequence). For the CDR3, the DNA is TGTGCCACCTCCCCGTCTCGGGGAACCTACGAGCAGTACTTC. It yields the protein CATSPSRGTYEQYF.

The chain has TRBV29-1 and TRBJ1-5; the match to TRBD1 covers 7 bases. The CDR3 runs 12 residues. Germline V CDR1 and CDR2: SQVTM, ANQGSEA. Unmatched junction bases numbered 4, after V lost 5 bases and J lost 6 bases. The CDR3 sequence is CSVQGEGQPQHF. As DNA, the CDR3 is TGCAGCGTTCAGGGGGAAGGTCAGCCCCAGCATTTT.

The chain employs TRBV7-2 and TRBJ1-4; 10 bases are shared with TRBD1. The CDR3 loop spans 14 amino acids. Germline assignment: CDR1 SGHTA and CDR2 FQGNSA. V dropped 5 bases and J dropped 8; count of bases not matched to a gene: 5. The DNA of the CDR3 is TGTGCCAGCAGCCGGGGACAGGGGATGGAAAAACTGTTTTTT. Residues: CASSRGQGMEKLFF. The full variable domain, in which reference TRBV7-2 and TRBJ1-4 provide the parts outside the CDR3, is GAGVSQSPSNKVTEKGKDVELRCDPISGHTALYWYRQSLGQGLEFLIYFQGNSAPDKSGLPSDRFSAERTGGSVSTLTIQRTQQEDSAVYLCASSRGQGMEKLFFGSGTQLSVL.

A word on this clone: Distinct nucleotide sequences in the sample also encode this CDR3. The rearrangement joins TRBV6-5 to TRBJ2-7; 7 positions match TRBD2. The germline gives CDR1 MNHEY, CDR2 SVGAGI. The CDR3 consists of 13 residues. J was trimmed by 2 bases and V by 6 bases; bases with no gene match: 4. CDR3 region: CASRERGPYEQYF. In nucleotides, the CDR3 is TGTGCCAGCAGAGAGCGGGGCCCCTACGAGCAGTACTTC.

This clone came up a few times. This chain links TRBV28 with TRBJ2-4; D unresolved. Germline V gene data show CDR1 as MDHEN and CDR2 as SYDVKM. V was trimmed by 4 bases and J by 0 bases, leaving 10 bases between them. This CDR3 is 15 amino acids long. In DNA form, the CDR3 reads TGTGCCAGCAGTTCAGCAGTACTAGCCAAAAACATTCAGTACTTC. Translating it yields CASSSAVLAKNIQYF.

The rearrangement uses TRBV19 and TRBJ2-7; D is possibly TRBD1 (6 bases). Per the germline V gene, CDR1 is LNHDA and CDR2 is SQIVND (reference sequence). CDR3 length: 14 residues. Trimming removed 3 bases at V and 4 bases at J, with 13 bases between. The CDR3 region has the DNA TGTGCCAGTAGTATGATCACAGGGAAGTACGAGCAGTACTTC. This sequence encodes CASSMITGKYEQYF.

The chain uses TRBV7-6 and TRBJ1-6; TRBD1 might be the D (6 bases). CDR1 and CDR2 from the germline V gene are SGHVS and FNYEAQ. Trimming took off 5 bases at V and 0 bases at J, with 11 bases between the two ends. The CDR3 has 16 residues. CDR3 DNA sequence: TGTGCCAGCAGCCGGACAGCGAGCTCCTATAATTCACCCCTCCACTTT. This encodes CASSRTASSYNSPLHF.

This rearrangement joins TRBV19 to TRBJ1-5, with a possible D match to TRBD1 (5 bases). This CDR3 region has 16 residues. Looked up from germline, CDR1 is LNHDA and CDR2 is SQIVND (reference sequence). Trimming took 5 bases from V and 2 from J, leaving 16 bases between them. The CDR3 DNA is TGTGCCAGTAGTGATACAGGCTTAGCTGGCAATCAGCCCCAGCATTTT. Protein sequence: CASSDTGLAGNQPQHF.

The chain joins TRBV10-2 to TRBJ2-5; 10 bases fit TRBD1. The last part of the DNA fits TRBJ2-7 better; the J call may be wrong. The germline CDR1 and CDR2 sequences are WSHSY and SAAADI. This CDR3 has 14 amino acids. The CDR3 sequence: CASSDGDRGYEQYF. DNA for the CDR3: TGCGCCAGCAGCGACGGGGACAGGGGCTACGAGCAGTACTTC.

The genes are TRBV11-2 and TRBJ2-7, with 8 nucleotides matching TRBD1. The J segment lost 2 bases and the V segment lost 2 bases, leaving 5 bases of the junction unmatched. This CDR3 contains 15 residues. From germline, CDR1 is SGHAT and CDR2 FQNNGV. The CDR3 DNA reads TGTGCCAGCAGCTTAACACAGGGGGTTACCTACGAGCAGTACTTC. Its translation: CASSLTQGVTYEQYF. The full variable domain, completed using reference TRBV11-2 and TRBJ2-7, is EAGVAQSPRYKIIEKRQSVAFWCNPISGHATLYWYQQILGQGPKLLIQFQNNGVVDDSQLPKDRFSAERLKGVDSTLKIQPAKLEDSAVYLCASSLTQGVTYEQYFGPGTRLTVT.

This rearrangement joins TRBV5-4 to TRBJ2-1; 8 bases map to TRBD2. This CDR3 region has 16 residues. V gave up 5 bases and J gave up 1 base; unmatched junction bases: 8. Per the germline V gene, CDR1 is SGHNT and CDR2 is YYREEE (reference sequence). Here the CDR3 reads CASSLKRGGSYNEQFF. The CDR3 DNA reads TGTGCCAGCAGTCTCAAACGGGGGGGGTCCTACAATGAGCAGTTCTTC.

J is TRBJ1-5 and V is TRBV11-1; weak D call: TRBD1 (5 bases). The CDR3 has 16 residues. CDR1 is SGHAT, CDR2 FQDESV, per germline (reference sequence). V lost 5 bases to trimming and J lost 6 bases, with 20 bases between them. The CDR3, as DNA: TGTGCCAGCAGCCCCGGCGTTGGAGGGGTAGGTCAGCCCCAGCATTTT. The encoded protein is CASSPGVGGVGQPQHF.

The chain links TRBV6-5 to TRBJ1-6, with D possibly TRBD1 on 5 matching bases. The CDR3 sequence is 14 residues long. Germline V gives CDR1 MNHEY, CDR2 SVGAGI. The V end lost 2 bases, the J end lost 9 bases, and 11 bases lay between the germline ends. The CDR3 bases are TGTGCCAGCAGTTACGGGGGAAGAAGTTCACCCCTCCACTTT. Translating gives CASSYGGRSSPLHF.

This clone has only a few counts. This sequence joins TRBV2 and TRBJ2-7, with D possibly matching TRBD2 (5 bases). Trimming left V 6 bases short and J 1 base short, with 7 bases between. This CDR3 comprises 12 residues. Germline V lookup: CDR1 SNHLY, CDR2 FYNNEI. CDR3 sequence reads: CASRRESYEQYF. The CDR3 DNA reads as TGTGCCAGCAGGAGGGAGTCCTACGAGCAGTACTTC.

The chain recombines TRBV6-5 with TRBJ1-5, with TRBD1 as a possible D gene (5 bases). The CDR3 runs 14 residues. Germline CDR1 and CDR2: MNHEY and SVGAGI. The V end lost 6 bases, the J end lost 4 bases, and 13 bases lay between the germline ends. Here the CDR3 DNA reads TGTGCCAGCAGGAACGGGGGGATGAATCAGCCCCAGCATTTT. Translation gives CASRNGGMNQPQHF.

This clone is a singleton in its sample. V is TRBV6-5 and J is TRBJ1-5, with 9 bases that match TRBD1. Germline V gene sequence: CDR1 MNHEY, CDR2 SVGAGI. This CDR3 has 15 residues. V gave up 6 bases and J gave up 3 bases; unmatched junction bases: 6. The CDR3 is CASSLQGAFNQPQHF. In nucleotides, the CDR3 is TGTGCCAGCAGCCTACAGGGGGCCTTCAATCAGCCCCAGCATTTT.

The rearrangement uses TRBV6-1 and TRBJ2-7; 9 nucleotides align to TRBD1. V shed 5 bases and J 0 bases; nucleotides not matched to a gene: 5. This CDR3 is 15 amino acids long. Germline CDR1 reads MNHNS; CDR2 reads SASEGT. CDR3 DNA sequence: TGTGCCAGCAGTTCTCGGACAGGGGTCTCCTACGAGCAGTACTTC. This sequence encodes CASSSRTGVSYEQYF.

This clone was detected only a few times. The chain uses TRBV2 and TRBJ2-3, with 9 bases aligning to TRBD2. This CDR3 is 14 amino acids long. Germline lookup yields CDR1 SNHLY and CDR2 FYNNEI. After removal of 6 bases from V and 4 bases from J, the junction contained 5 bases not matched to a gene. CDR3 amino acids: CASSRGGEADTQYF. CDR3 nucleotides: TGTGCCAGCAGCCGCGGGGGGGAAGCAGATACGCAGTATTTT.

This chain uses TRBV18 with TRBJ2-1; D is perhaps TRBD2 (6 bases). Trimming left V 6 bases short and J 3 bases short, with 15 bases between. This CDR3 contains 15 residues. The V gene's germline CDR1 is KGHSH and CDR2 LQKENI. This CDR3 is CASSRGGGVYNEQFF. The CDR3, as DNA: TGTGCCAGCTCTCGTGGTGGAGGGGTCTACAATGAGCAGTTCTTC.